These 8 T cell receptor beta chains were sequenced from one sample in a study of blood T cell repertoires in COVID-19. Profiling relied on immunoSEQ multiplex PCR, and the TCRdb table lists in-frame clones only, not all of them. The sample yields roughly 250,000 clones, just under 85% seen once. Sequencing was done on a sample of peripheral blood. These receptors were obtained from a woman of 80 years or more with acute or convalescent COVID-19.

This clone was counted between two and nine times. J is TRBJ1-2 and V is TRBV28; 12 positions agree with TRBD1. This CDR3 region has 14 residues. The V and J ends lost 2 bases and 8 bases, in that order; junction bases with no gene match: 3. Germline V gene sequence: CDR1 MDHEN, CDR2 SYDVKM. The CDR3 loop reads CASSLGTGGVGYTF. The CDR3 DNA reads as TGTGCCAGCAGTTTAGGGACAGGGGGCGTCGGCTACACCTTC.

The chain links TRBV3-1 (or the pseudogene TRBV3-2) to TRBJ2-7, with D perhaps matching TRBD2 (5 bases). Germline V lookup: CDR1 LGHDT, CDR2 YNNKEL (reference sequence). V gave up 4 bases and J gave up 7 bases, with 14 bases separating them. CDR3 length equals 13 residues. CDR3 bases: TGTGCCAGCAGCCCCGGGATATCGAGGGAGCAGTACTTC. It translates to CASSPGISREQYF.

CDR3 coding DNA: TGCGCCAGCAGCCAAGATTTTTGGGGAGAGAATCAGCCCCAGCATTTT. It yields the protein CASSQDFWGENQPQHF. The genes are TRBV4-3 and TRBJ1-5, with no clear D. Germline V gene lookup returns CDR1 LGHNA and CDR2 YSLEER. This CDR3 contains 16 residues. V lost 0 bases and J 4 bases, leaving 13 bases between the germline ends.

The genes are TRBV11-1 and TRBJ2-1, with D tentatively TRBD2 (5 bases). Per germline, CDR1 SGHAT and CDR2 FQDESV (reference sequence). V was cut by 2 bases and J by 0 bases, with 11 bases left in between. The CDR3 spans 16 residues. The CDR3 loop is CASSLISDSSYNEQFF. The CDR3 DNA sequence: TGTGCCAGCAGCTTAATCTCGGACTCCTCCTACAATGAGCAGTTCTTC.

The chain carries TRBV25-1 and TRBJ2-6, with a weak D call TRBD1 (5 bases). The CDR3 covers 18 residues. V shed 5 bases and J shed 0 bases, with 17 bases lying between them. Germline V gene lookup returns CDR1 MGHDK and CDR2 SYGVNS. CDR3 bases: TGTGCCAGCAGTCCCAGGGCAGGACGAAGCTCTGGGGCCAACGTCCTGACTTTC. The encoded protein is CASSPRAGRSSGANVLTF. Supplemented by reference TRBV25-1 and TRBJ2-6, the full variable domain reads EADIYQTPRYLVIGTGKKITLECSQTMGHDKMYWYQQDPGMELHLIHYSYGVNSTEKGDLSSESTVSRIRTEHFPLTLESARPSHTSQYLCASSPRAGRSSGANVLTFGAGSRLTVL.

CDR3: CASSFRGGRTGELFF. The CDR3 coding sequence is TGTGCCAGCAGTTTCCGTGGCGGGAGGACCGGGGAGCTGTTTTTT. This rearrangement joins TRBV28 to TRBJ2-2, with 8 bases fitting TRBD2. With 3 bases clipped from V and 5 bases from J, the junction kept 5 bases outside the gene matches. CDR1 and CDR2 from the germline V gene are MDHEN and SYDVKM. CDR3 size: 15 residues. Looking up the rest from reference TRBV28 and TRBJ2-2 gives the full variable domain: DVKVTQSSRYLVKRTGEKVFLECVQDMDHENMFWYRQDPGLGLRLIYFSYDVKMKEKGDIPEGYSVSREKKERFSLILESASTNQTSMYLCASSFRGGRTGELFFGEGSRLTVL.

V and J are TRBV19 and TRBJ2-5, with 7 bases matching TRBD1. Germline values: CDR1 LNHDA, CDR2 SQIVND (reference sequence). The CDR3 loop spans 14 amino acids. V dropped 6 bases and J dropped 2; count of bases not matched to a gene: 6. This chain's CDR3 is CASRRDRLQETQYF. The CDR3 coding sequence is TGTGCCAGTAGGAGGGACAGACTTCAAGAGACCCAGTACTTC.

There are a few counts of this clone. The rearrangement joins TRBV5-1 to TRBJ1-1; the match to TRBD1 covers 8 bases. V trimming: 1 base; J trimming: 2 bases; junction bases outside the gene matches: 7. There are 16 residues in the CDR3. The germline V gene has CDR1 SGHRS and CDR2 YFSETQ. CDR3 in amino acids: CASSLPGTGYNTEAFF. The CDR3, as DNA: TGCGCCAGCAGCTTGCCGGGGACAGGCTACAACACTGAAGCTTTCTTT.